This T cell receptor beta chain emerged from a study of T-cell reconstitution after alpha-beta-depleted transplantation in children. This clonotype was observed a few times. Unique molecular identifiers were used in preparing the TCRbeta library. Using its own MiXCR run on the PCR reads, TCRdb lists one record per CDR3 protein. Among around 300,000 distinct CDR3 sequences listed, roughly a tenth were seen once. The trim removed 6 bases at V and 2 bases at J, leaving 13 bases unmatched. Germline values: CDR1 SNHLY, CDR2 FYNNEI. The CDR3 covers 17 residues. The TCR sequence derives from a boy under three years old with acute myeloid leukemia, due to receive a stem cell transplant. This sequence joins TRBV2 and TRBJ2-1; TRBD1 aligns across 7 bases. The input for sequencing was PBMCs, taken before TCRalphabeta/CD19-depleted stem cell transplant. The chain's CDR3 is CASSASPEGATYNEQFF. CDR3 in DNA: TGTGCCAGCAGCGCCTCTCCAGAGGGGGCCACCTACAATGAGCAGTTCTTC.